These 17 T cell receptor beta chains share one sample of origin, sequenced in a study of blood T cells in healthy people across ages. Next came a second PCR, run for roughly 7 to 12 cycles, which used a sample-barcoded 5' primer along with a J-beta primer mix. One entry per CDR3 protein, called by TCRdb with MiXCR from the 5' RACE reads. The sample consists of fewer than 1.5 million distinct CDR3 sequences, roughly 45% of them appearing once. Material for sequencing was blood. All receptors derive from a woman aged 18-29 years in good health.

There are a few counts of this clonotype. The V and J genes are TRBV7-2 and TRBJ2-1, with 15 positions matching TRBD2. There are 17 residues in the CDR3. CDR1 SGHTA and CDR2 FQGNSA come from the germline V gene. V shed 3 bases, J shed 6 bases, and the junction held 6 bases outside the gene matches. CDR3 residues: CASSLGGLAGGSNEQFF. CDR3 coding DNA: TGTGCCAGCAGCTTGGGAGGACTAGCGGGAGGGTCCAATGAGCAGTTCTTC.

The V call is TRBV12-3 or TRBV12-4, the J call TRBJ2-7; 8 bases align to TRBD1. The CDR3 extends over 14 amino acids. With V trimmed by 6 bases and J by 2 bases, 6 bases remained unmatched. CDR3 sequence: CASSRPTGAYEQYF. Here the CDR3 DNA reads TGTGCCAGCAGCAGACCGACAGGGGCCTACGAGCAGTACTTC.

Turning to this clonotype: Relative to the germline gene, one junction end is altered; a read error may explain this. The CDR3 coding sequence is TGTACCAGCAGTTGGAGGGATGAGACCCAGTACTTC. It translates to CTSSWRDETQYF. The chain combines TRBV28 with TRBJ2-5; D is perhaps TRBD2 (6 bases). Germline lookup yields CDR1 MDHEN and CDR2 SYDVKM. This CDR3 comprises 12 residues. The whole variable domain, filled in from reference TRBV28 and TRBJ2-5, reads DVKVTQSSRYLVKRTGEKVFLECVQDMDHENMFWYRQDPGLGLRLIYFSYDVKMKEKGDIPEGYSVSREKKERFSLILESASTNQTSMYLCTSSWRDETQYFGPGTRLLVL.

The chain uses TRBV6-1 and TRBJ2-1; no reliable D call. Germline V lookup: CDR1 MNHNS, CDR2 SASEGT. V was pared by 4 bases and J by 2 bases, with 21 bases between. The CDR3 totals 18 residues. CDR3 loop: CASSALSSPRPTYNEQFF. CDR3 DNA sequence: TGTGCCAGCAGTGCCCTTTCTAGTCCTCGACCAACCTACAATGAGCAGTTCTTC.

The rearrangement joins TRBV3-1 to TRBJ1-2, with 8 bases identical to TRBD1. Trimming took 1 base from V and 4 from J; bases not matched to a gene: 5. Germline CDR1 and CDR2: LGHDT and YNNKEL (reference sequence). The CDR3 is made up of 15 amino acids. The chain's CDR3 is CASSQAGGRSYGYTF. The CDR3 bases are TGTGCCAGCAGCCAAGCAGGGGGCAGAAGCTATGGCTACACCTTC.

The rearrangement joins TRBV6-5 to TRBJ1-5; a possible D gene is TRBD1 (6 bases). The CDR3 extends over 14 amino acids. Germline-derived CDR1 and CDR2 are MNHEY and SVGAGI. Trimming removed 5 bases at V and 2 bases at J, with 10 bases between. CDR3 DNA sequence: TGTGCCAGCAGTACAGGGTTGGGCAATCAGCCCCAGCATTTT. Translation: CASSTGLGNQPQHF.

This clonotype was recorded a few times. This chain joins TRBV7-9 and TRBJ1-3, with 8 bases matching TRBD1. Germline V gives CDR1 SEHNR, CDR2 FQNEAQ (reference sequence). J lost 0 bases, V lost 5 bases, and 3 bases had no gene match. The CDR3 covers 15 residues. The CDR3 DNA follows: TGTGCCAGCAGCGAAACAGGGGGCTCTGGAAACACCATATATTTT. Amino acid sequence: CASSETGGSGNTIYF.

A few counts support this clonotype. The chain links TRBV9 to TRBJ1-2, with TRBD1 identical over 7 bases. Germline CDR1 is SGDLS and CDR2 is YYNGEE. The length of the CDR3 is 12 residues. With 0 bases clipped from V and 13 bases from J, the junction kept 6 bases outside the gene matches. The CDR3 sequence is CASSVGDSVVTF. CDR3 nucleotide sequence: TGTGCCAGCAGCGTAGGGGACAGTGTCGTCACCTTC.

The V gene is TRBV14, the J gene TRBJ2-5; 7 bases agree with TRBD1. The CDR3 sequence is 16 residues long. The germline V gene encodes CDR1 SGHDN and CDR2 FVKESK. The V gene end was trimmed by 2 bases and the J gene end by 5 bases; junction bases not matched to a gene: 11. The CDR3 sequence is CASSQLKGGFGETQYF. In DNA, the CDR3 is TGTGCCAGCAGCCAACTGAAAGGGGGCTTTGGGGAGACCCAGTACTTC.

The CDR3 here is CASSRRAGLGDGQFF. The CDR3 DNA sequence: TGTGCCAGCTCCCGGCGGGCCGGACTTGGGGATGGGCAGTTCTTC. The V call is TRBV7-2, the J call TRBJ2-1, with D perhaps matching TRBD2 (5 bases). Trimming pared 8 bases from V and 12 bases from J, leaving 26 bases between. The length of the CDR3 is 15 residues. Germline CDR1 reads SGHTA; CDR2 reads FQGNSA.

In this sample, this clonotype turned up a few times. The V call is TRBV11-2, the J call TRBJ2-7; 11 nucleotides match TRBD2. The junction had 3 bases not matched to a gene; V was cut back by 5 bases and J by 0 bases. CDR3 length: 15 residues. CDR1 is SGHAT, CDR2 FQNNGV, per germline. The CDR3 loop is CASSVSGRDSYEQYF. The CDR3, as DNA: TGTGCCAGCAGCGTTAGCGGGAGGGACTCCTACGAGCAGTACTTC.

V and J are TRBV5-1 and TRBJ2-3; 11 nucleotides match TRBD2. Per the germline V gene, CDR1 is SGHRS and CDR2 is YFSETQ. The CDR3 loop spans 19 amino acids. Trimming removed 0 bases from V and 8 bases from J; junction bases left unmatched: 17. DNA of the CDR3: TGCGCCAGCAGCTTGGAAACGACTAGCGGGGACAAACATGAATCTACGCAGTATTTT. Encoded protein: CASSLETTSGDKHESTQYF.

The chain couples TRBV29-1 to TRBJ2-5, with D maybe TRBD2 (6 bases). In germline, CDR1 is SQVTM, CDR2 ANQGSEA. This CDR3 is built from 12 residues. Trimming pared 8 bases from V and 7 bases from J, leaving 17 bases between. CDR3 sequence: CSPLTGAATQYF. CDR3 DNA: TGCAGCCCGCTAACGGGAGCAGCGACCCAGTACTTC.

This chain links TRBV6-2 or TRBV6-3 with TRBJ2-7; D gene uncertain. This CDR3 is 14 amino acids long. Trimming cost V 0 bases and J 8 bases, with 14 bases left between them. Germline CDR1 MNHEY, CDR2 SVGEGT. The CDR3 region has the DNA TGTGCCAGCAGTTACTCGAATCTATCAGGTCAGCAGTACTTC. Translation: CASSYSNLSGQQYF.

This clonotype has only one observation. This chain's CDR3 is CASTFYRGYGYTF. CDR3 sequence (DNA): TGTGCCAGCACCTTTTATCGGGGCTATGGCTACACCTTC. The chain recombines TRBV5-4 with TRBJ1-2, with D unresolved. V lost 6 bases and J 4 bases, leaving 13 bases between the germline ends. The CDR3 length is 13 residues. From germline, CDR1 is SGHNT and CDR2 YYREEE (reference sequence).

In this sample, this clonotype turned up once. The rearrangement joins TRBV28 to TRBJ1-1, with D perhaps matching TRBD1 (6 bases). Per germline, CDR1 MDHEN and CDR2 SYDVKM. This CDR3 contains 16 residues. The V gene lost 5 bases and the J gene lost 1 base, with 17 bases spanning the gap. The CDR3 DNA reads TGTGCCAGCAGTCCTACCGAATACAGGGAGAACACTGAAGCTTTCTTT. This encodes CASSPTEYRENTEAFF.

The rearrangement links TRBV6-1 to TRBJ1-2, with 7 positions matching TRBD1. There are 18 residues in the CDR3. Germline trimming cut 6 bases from V and 5 bases from J; bases unmatched to any gene: 21. Germline assignment: CDR1 MNHNS and CDR2 SASEGT. The CDR3 loop reads CASSNTPQGTPDLYGYTF. The CDR3 nucleotides are TGTGCCAGCAGCAACACCCCACAGGGGACACCGGACTTATATGGCTACACCTTC.